The source of this TCR beta chain is a study of long-term antiretroviral therapy in people with HIV. Study-level results: The study found that diversity rose after ART but stayed below transplant donor controls. Every time point showed a repertoire led by clones expanded before ART. For ART adherence, viral resistance and therapy changes, no data were available.

Researchers ran immunoSEQ v3.0 at survey level. Clones were read by immunoSEQ multiplex PCR, and TCRdb kept only the in-frame ones, dropping some. The sample consists of about 43,000 clones, approximately 86% of them appearing once. The V gene's germline CDR1 is SGHRS and CDR2 YFSETQ. The CDR3 sequence is 15 residues long. V was pared by 2 bases and J by 4 bases, with 12 bases between. With respect to this clone: Its matching antigen is unknown.

The United States was where all participants with HIV were treated. This specimen consisted of unsorted PBMCs, obtained 0.1 years before starting antiretroviral therapy. V and J are TRBV5-1 and TRBJ2-2, with D perhaps TRBD1 (6 bases). This receptor was taken from a woman between 45 and 65 years old with HIV. CDR3 in DNA: TGCGCCAGCAGCTTAGAACAGGGTATCACCGGGGAGCTGTTTTTT. Translation gives CASSLEQGITGELFF.